This T cell receptor (beta chain) derives from a study of shared clonotypes between healthy human individuals. With 4 bases removed from V and 1 base from J, the gap between germline ends came to 10 bases. CDR1 is SGHRS and CDR2 is YFSETQ in the germline V gene. The CDR3 has 14 amino acids. The table came from immunoSEQ multiplex PCR; TCRdb's copy has only in-frame clones and leaves some out. Found here are 950,000 to 1,100,000 clones, approximately 72% of them singletons; the top ten hold 1.4%. This clone showed up just a few times. The same CDR3 is also encoded by other DNA sequences in this sample.

The V gene is TRBV5-1, the J gene TRBJ2-3; D call uncertain. This clonotype was obtained from a man between 18 and 29 years old in good health. The sample was memory CD4+ T cells sorted from blood. Regarding subset: CD45RA-negative fraction. CDR3 in DNA: TGCGCCAGCAGCAGTGTAGGAGGCACAGATACGCAGTATTTT. As protein: CASSSVGGTDTQYF.